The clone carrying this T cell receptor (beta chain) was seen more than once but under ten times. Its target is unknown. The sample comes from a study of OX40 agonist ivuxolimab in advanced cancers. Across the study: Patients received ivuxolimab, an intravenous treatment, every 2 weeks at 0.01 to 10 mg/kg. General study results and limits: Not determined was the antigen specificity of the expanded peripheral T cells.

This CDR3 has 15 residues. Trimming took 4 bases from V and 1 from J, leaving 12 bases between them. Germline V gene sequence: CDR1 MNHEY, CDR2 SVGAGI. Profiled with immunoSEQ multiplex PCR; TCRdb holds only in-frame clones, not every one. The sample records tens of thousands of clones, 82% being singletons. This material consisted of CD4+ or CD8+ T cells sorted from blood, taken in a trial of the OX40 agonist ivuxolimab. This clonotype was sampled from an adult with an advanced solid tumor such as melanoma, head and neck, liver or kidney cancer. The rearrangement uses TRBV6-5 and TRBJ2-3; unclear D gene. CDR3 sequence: CASSSRTPGTDTQYF. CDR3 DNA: TGTGCCAGCAGTTCTCGGACGCCTGGCACAGATACGCAGTATTTT.